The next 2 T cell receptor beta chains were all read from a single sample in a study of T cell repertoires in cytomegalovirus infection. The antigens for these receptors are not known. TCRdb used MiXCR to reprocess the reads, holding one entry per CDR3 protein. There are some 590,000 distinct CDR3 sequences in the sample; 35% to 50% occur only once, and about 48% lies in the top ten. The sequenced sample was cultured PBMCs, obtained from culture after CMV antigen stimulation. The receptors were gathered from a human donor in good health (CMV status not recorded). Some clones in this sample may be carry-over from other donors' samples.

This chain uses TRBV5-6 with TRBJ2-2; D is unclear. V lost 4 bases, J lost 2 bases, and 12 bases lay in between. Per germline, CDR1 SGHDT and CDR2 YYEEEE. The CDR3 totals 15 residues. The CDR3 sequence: CASSRGNVNTGELFF. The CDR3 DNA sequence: TGTGCCAGCAGCAGAGGAAACGTAAACACCGGGGAGCTGTTTTTT.

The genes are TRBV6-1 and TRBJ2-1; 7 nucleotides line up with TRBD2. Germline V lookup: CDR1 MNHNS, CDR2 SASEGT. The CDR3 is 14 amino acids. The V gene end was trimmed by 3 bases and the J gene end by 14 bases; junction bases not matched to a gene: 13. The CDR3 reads CASSDAGGAGVKFF. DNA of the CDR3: TGTGCCAGCAGTGATGCCGGTGGGGCGGGGGTTAAGTTCTTC.